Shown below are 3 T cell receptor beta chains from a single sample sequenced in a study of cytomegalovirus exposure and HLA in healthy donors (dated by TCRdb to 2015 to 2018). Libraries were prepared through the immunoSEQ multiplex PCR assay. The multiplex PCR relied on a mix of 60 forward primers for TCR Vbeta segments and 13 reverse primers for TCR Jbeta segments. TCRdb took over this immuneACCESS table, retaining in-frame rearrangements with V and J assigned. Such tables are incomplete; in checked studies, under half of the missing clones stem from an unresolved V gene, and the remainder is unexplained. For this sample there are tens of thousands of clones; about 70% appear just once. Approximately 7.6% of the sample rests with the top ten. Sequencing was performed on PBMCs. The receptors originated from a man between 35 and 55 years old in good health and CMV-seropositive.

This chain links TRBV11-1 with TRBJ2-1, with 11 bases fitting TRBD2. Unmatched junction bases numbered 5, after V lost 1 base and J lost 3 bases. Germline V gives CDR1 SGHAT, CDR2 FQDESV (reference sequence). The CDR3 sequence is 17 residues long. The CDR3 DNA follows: TGTGCCAGCAGCTTAGGACGTACTAGCGGGGGCTACAATGAGCAGTTCTTC. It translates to CASSLGRTSGGYNEQFF.

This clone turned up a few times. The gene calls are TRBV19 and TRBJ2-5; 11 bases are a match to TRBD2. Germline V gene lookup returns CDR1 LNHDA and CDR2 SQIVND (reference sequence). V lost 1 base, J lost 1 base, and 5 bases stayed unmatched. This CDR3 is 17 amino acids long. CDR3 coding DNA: TGTGCCAGTAGTATAGGGGGGACTAGCGGAACCCAAGAGACCCAGTACTTC. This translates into CASSIGGTSGTQETQYF.

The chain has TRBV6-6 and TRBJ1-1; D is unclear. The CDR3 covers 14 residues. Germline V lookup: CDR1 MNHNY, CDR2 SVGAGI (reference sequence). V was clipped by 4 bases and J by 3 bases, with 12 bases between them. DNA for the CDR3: TGTGCCAGCAGTTCCCCGTTCGGTGACACTGAAGCTTTCTTT. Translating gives CASSSPFGDTEAFF.